The 19 T cell receptor beta chains below were found in one sample sequenced in a study of blood T cell repertoires in COVID-19 (dated by TCRdb to the early 2020s). Receptors were amplified or captured by the immunoSEQ multiplex PCR assay. The source is immuneACCESS, and TCRdb retained only in-frame sequences with V and J called. Part of the clones is not carried over; for the studies checked, unresolved V genes explain less than half of this, and the remainder is unexplained. Across this sample there are about 77,000 clones, with approximately 89% seen only once. 6.5% to 8.5% of the sample goes to the ten largest clones. Sequencing was done on a sample of peripheral blood. These receptors were collected from a woman over 75 with acute or convalescent COVID-19.

This clone was observed a handful of times. This rearrangement joins TRBV19 to TRBJ2-7, with unresolved D. V was shortened by 5 bases and J by 2 bases, with 19 bases between the two germline ends. CDR3 length: 16 residues. Germline V gene data show CDR1 as LNHDA and CDR2 as SQIVND (reference sequence). CDR3 sequence (DNA): TGTGCCAGTAGTCCTGCTCTGGGCATCTTAACCTACGAGCAGTACTTC. It is translated as CASSPALGILTYEQYF. Full variable domain (rest looked up from reference TRBV19 and TRBJ2-7): DGGITQSPKYLFRKEGQNVTLSCEQNLNHDAMYWYRQDPGQGLRLIYYSQIVNDFQKGDIAEGYSVSREKKESFPLTVTSAQKNPTAFYLCASSPALGILTYEQYFGPGTRLTVT.

DNA for the CDR3: TGTGCCAGCAGCCAAAGACGGGGACAGGGGTCTTATGGCTACACCTTC. This codes for CASSQRRGQGSYGYTF. The V call is TRBV3-1 (or the pseudogene TRBV3-2), the J call TRBJ1-2; 10 bases map to TRBD1. The CDR3 spans 16 residues. Germline V gene data show CDR1 as LGHDT and CDR2 as YNNKEL (reference sequence). Trimming removed 2 bases from V and 5 bases from J; junction bases left unmatched: 8.

The chain has TRBV18 and TRBJ2-7, with 13 bases identical to TRBD2. V lost 4 bases, J lost 2 bases, and 2 bases stayed unmatched. The germline V gene has CDR1 KGHSH and CDR2 LQKENI. This CDR3 is built from 15 residues. The CDR3 sequence: CASSLGLAGAYEQYF. CDR3 DNA: TGTGCCAGCTCACTTGGACTAGCGGGAGCCTACGAGCAGTACTTC.

This chain uses TRBV14 with TRBJ1-2; TRBD1 agrees at 8 bases. V shed 0 bases and J 6 bases; nucleotides not matched to a gene: 9. The CDR3 is made up of 16 amino acids. Germline CDR1 and CDR2: SGHDN and FVKESK. CDR3 amino acids: CASSQETLGRGHGYTF. The CDR3 coding sequence is TGTGCCAGCAGCCAAGAAACCCTCGGCAGGGGGCATGGCTACACCTTC.

V usage is TRBV27 and J usage is TRBJ1-2, with D possibly TRBD1 on 5 matching bases. There are 12 residues in the CDR3. Looked up from germline, CDR1 is MNHEY and CDR2 is SMNVEV (reference sequence). Trimming took off 5 bases at V and 8 bases at J, with 12 bases between the two ends. CDR3 sequence reads: CASSPLGGGYTF. The CDR3, as DNA: TGTGCCAGCAGTCCACTCGGGGGGGGCTACACCTTC.

The chain uses TRBV30 and TRBJ1-5, with D unresolved. V was pared by 0 bases and J by 4 bases, with 7 bases between. CDR3 length equals 13 residues. CDR1 is GTSNPN and CDR2 is SVGIG in the germline V gene (reference sequence). This chain's CDR3 is CAWSVGQNQPQHF. The CDR3 nucleotides are TGTGCCTGGAGTGTTGGCCAGAATCAGCCCCAGCATTTT.

The chain has TRBV18 and TRBJ2-1; 7 bases map to TRBD2. Germline V gene data show CDR1 as KGHSH and CDR2 as LQKENI. J gave up 5 bases and V 2 bases, and 9 bases lay outside the gene matches. The CDR3 totals 16 residues. For the CDR3, the DNA is TGTGCCAGCTCACCATATACGGGGGGAGTCCACAATGAGCAGTTCTTC. Protein: CASSPYTGGVHNEQFF.

J is TRBJ1-1 and V is TRBV20-1; possibly TRBD1 for D (6 bases). The ends were cut back, 7 bases at V and 2 bases at J, with 8 bases in the middle. The CDR3 loop spans 11 amino acids. The germline CDR1 and CDR2 sequences are DFQATT and SNEGSKA (reference sequence). The CDR3 DNA reads TGCAGTGAGGACAGTAACACTGAAGCTTTCTTT. Translated, it gives CSEDSNTEAFF.

This rearrangement joins TRBV12-5 to TRBJ2-1, with 10 nucleotides matching TRBD2. The CDR3 sequence is 17 residues long. The germline V gene has CDR1 LGHNT and CDR2 FRNRAP. V trimming: 6 bases; J trimming: 0 bases; junction bases outside the gene matches: 8. The CDR3 sequence is CASGPIAGGSSYNEQFF. The CDR3 DNA sequence: TGTGCTAGTGGCCCTATAGCGGGGGGAAGCTCCTACAATGAGCAGTTCTTC.

This chain uses TRBV3-1 (or the pseudogene TRBV3-2) with TRBJ1-6; D gene unclear. Trimming shortened V by 0 bases and J by 6 bases, and 15 bases separated the two germline ends. This CDR3 spans 17 amino acids. Germline V CDR1 and CDR2: LGHDT, YNNKEL (reference sequence). CDR3 sequence reads: CASSQEYGRRANSPLHF. CDR3 in DNA: TGTGCCAGCAGCCAAGAATACGGGCGGAGGGCTAATTCACCCCTCCACTTT.

V and J are TRBV19 and TRBJ2-5, with TRBD2 matching over 7 bases. The ends lost 8 bases at V and 2 bases at J; junction bases unmatched: 11. Germline-derived CDR1 and CDR2 are LNHDA and SQIVND (reference sequence). The CDR3 consists of 15 residues. The CDR3 nucleotides are TGTGCCAGTTCTCTGGGGCTAGCGGAACAAGAGACCCAGTACTTC. This encodes CASSLGLAEQETQYF.

The chain links TRBV7-9 to TRBJ2-1; no clear D gene. Trimming removed 5 bases at V and 5 bases at J, with 4 bases between. Germline loops: CDR1 SEHNR, CDR2 FQNEAQ (reference sequence). The CDR3 is 11 amino acids. The CDR3 nucleotides are TGTGCCAGCAGCCCGGACAATGAGCAGTTCTTC. As protein: CASSPDNEQFF.

This sequence joins TRBV30 and TRBJ2-1; 9 nucleotides agree with TRBD1. Per germline, CDR1 GTSNPN and CDR2 SVGIG (reference sequence). The CDR3 is 14 amino acids. Germline trimming cut 3 bases from V and 6 bases from J; bases unmatched to any gene: 6. CDR3 DNA sequence: TGTGCCTGGAGGCCGGGACAGGGACTCAATGAGCAGTTCTTC. Its translation: CAWRPGQGLNEQFF.

The chain uses TRBV7-8 and TRBJ1-3, with TRBD1 matching over 9 bases. V gave up 5 bases and J gave up 3 bases; unmatched junction bases: 8. The CDR3 runs 16 residues. Germline CDR1 is SGHVS and CDR2 is FQNEAQ. The CDR3 DNA sequence: TGTGCCAGCAGCCCCCAACAGGGGGCCGGTGGAAACACCATATATTTT. It yields the protein CASSPQQGAGGNTIYF.

J is TRBJ1-1 and V is TRBV5-6, with TRBD1 as a possible D gene (6 bases). This CDR3 has 13 residues. From germline, CDR1 is SGHDT and CDR2 YYEEEE. V lost 1 base and J lost 7, with 11 bases in between. The CDR3 sequence: CASSLFHRVEAFF. Here the CDR3 DNA reads TGTGCCAGCAGCTTGTTTCACAGGGTTGAAGCTTTCTTT.

The chain is built from TRBV5-1 and TRBJ1-2; maybe TRBD1 (6 bases). The V gene's germline CDR1 is SGHRS and CDR2 YFSETQ. V was trimmed by 5 bases and J by 2 bases, leaving 13 bases between them. This CDR3 has 14 residues. The CDR3 sequence is CASREGGLNYGYTF. The CDR3 nucleotides are TGCGCCAGCAGAGAAGGGGGTTTAAACTATGGCTACACCTTC.

This clone was picked up a small number of times. This chain uses TRBV6-5 with TRBJ2-7, with 8 nucleotides matching TRBD1. The CDR3 sequence is 15 residues long. The trim removed 6 bases at V and 5 bases at J, leaving 12 bases unmatched. Germline V CDR1 and CDR2: MNHEY, SVGAGI. This CDR3 is CASSQSDRAPDEQYF. In DNA, the CDR3 is TGTGCCAGCAGCCAATCGGACAGGGCTCCGGACGAGCAGTACTTC.

This clone came up once. The chain carries TRBV3-1 (or the pseudogene TRBV3-2) and TRBJ1-4, with 9 bases matching TRBD1. Trimming at V came to 6 bases and at J to 1 base, leaving 6 bases not matched to a gene. The CDR3 is 16 residues long. CDR1 is LGHDT and CDR2 is YNNKEL in the germline V gene (reference sequence). CDR3 nucleotides: TGTGCCAGCAGTGACAGGGGGAAGGGAACTAATGAAAAACTGTTTTTT. Its protein is CASSDRGKGTNEKLFF.

This rearrangement joins TRBV6-5 to TRBJ1-5, with TRBD1 as a possible D gene (6 bases). Germline V gives CDR1 MNHEY, CDR2 SVGAGI. V was pared by 2 bases and J by 5 bases, with 10 bases between. This CDR3 comprises 14 residues. The CDR3 region is CASSYEAGDQPQHF. The DNA for the CDR3 is TGTGCCAGCAGTTACGAGGCAGGGGATCAGCCCCAGCATTTT.